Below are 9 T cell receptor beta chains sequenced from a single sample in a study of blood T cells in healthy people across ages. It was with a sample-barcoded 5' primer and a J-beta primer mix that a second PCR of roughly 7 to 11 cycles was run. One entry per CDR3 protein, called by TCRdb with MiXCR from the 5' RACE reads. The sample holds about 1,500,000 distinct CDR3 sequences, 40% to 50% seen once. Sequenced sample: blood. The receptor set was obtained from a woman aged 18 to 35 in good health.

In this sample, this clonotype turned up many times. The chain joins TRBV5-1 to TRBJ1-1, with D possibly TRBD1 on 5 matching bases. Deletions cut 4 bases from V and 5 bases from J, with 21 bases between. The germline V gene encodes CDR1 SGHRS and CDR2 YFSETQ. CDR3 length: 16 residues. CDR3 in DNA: TGCGCCAGCAGCACTTACCCGACAGAGGAGGGTACTGAAGCTTTCTTT. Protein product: CASSTYPTEEGTEAFF.

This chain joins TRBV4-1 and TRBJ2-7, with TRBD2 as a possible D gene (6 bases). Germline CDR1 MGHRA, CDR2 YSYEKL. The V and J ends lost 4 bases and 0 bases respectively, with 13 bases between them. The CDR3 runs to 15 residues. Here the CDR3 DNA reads TGCGCCAGCAGCCCGTCAGCTAGCGACTCCTACGAGCAGTACTTC. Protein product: CASSPSASDSYEQYF.

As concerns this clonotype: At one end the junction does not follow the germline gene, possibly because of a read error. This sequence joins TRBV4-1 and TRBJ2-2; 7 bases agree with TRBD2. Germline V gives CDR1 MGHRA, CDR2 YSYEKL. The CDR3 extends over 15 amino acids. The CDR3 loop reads CACSQMGGDTGELFF. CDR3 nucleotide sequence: TGCGCCTGCAGCCAGATGGGGGGGGATACCGGGGAGCTGTTTTTT.

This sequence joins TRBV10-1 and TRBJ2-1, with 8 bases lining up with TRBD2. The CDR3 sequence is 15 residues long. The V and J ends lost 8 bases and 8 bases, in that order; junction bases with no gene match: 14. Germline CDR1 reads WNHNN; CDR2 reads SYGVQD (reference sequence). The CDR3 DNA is TGCGCCAGCGGACACGGGACTAGGGGACCGGATGAGCAGTTCTTC. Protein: CASGHGTRGPDEQFF.

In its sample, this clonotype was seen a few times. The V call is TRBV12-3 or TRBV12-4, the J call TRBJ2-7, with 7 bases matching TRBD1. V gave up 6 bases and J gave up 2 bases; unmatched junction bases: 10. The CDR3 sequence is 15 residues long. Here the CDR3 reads CASRGRQGSTYEQYF. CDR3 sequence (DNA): TGTGCCAGCAGGGGCAGACAGGGCTCTACCTACGAGCAGTACTTC.

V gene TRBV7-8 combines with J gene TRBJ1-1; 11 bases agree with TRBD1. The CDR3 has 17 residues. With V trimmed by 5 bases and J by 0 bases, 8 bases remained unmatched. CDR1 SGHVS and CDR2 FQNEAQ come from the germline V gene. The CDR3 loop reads CASSPKGQGVLNTEAFF. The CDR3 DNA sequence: TGTGCCAGCAGCCCAAAGGGACAGGGGGTTTTGAACACTGAAGCTTTCTTT.

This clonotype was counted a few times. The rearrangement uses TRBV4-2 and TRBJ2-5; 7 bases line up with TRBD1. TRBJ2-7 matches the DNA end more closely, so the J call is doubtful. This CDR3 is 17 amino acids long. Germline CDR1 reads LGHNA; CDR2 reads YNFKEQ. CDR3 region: CASSQDRNRDRDYEQYF. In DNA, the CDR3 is TGTGCCAGCAGCCAAGACAGAAACCGGGACAGAGACTACGAGCAGTACTTC.

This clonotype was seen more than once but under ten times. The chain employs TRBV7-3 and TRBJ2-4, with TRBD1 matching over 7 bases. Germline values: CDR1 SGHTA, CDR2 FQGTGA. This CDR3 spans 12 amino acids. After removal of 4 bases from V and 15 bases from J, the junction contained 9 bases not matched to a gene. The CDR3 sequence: CASSSTQGSVYF. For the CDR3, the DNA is TGTGCCAGCAGCTCTACACAGGGGTCAGTGTACTTC.

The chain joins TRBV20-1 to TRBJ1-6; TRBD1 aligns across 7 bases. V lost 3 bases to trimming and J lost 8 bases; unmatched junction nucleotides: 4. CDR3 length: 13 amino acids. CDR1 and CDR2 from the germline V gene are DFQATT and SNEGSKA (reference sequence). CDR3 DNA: TGCAGTGCTAGTGGGCAGGGGGATTCACCCCTCCACTTT. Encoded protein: CSASGQGDSPLHF.